The rows below give T cell receptor beta chains drawn from one sample of a study of blood T cell repertoires in COVID-19. Produced via immunoSEQ multiplex PCR; TCRdb's table is partial and in-frame only. The table records a few hundred thousand clones, around 80% of them present only once. Material for sequencing was peripheral blood. These receptors all stem from a man aged 25-45 years with active or convalescent COVID-19. Both conserved end residues are trimmed from each CDR3.

TRBV7-7,14,ASSLFPDRWTTEAF
TRBV28,12,ASRVGQDPETQY
TRBV10-2,13,ATHGAGRESGELF
TRBV5-6,13,ASSWGGEFQETQY
TRBV18,13,ASSPGTGGSYEQY
TRBV6-6,12,ASSPLTGNYEQY
TRBV24-1,9,ATSDFNGYT
TRBV28,14,ASSIALAGLDNEQF
TRBV5-1,13,ASSLGRGINEKLF
TRBV7-2,12,ASAGGRSKNIQY
TRBV7-2,10,ASSLVQYEQY
TRBV7-2,11,ASSPGHGNTIY
TRBV27,12,ASSPRTGWVEQY
TRBV20-1,13,SASSSGRTYNEQF
TRBV7-9,9,ASSSYTEAF